These 26 T cell receptor beta chains originate from one sample sequenced in a study of blood T cell repertoires in COVID-19. Sequencing was performed with immunoSEQ multiplex PCR; in TCRdb, only in-frame clones are kept and a portion is missing. This sample has 300,000 to 400,000 clones; 85% to 90% occur once, and the top ten carry just under 6.5%. The sequenced sample consisted of peripheral blood. These receptors all stem from a woman between 45 and 65 years old with COVID-19, enrolled during active disease.

This chain uses TRBV5-1 with TRBJ2-7; D call uncertain. Germline V CDR1 and CDR2: SGHRS, YFSETQ. V was pared by 2 bases and J by 2 bases, with 11 bases between. The CDR3 has 14 amino acids. CDR3 in DNA: TGCGCCAGCAGCTTACTGACATATCCCTACGAGCAGTACTTC. Its protein product is CASSLLTYPYEQYF.

This clone was picked up one time. The V gene is TRBV7-9, the J gene TRBJ1-1; D gene unclear. This CDR3 is 14 amino acids long. Per the germline V gene, CDR1 is SEHNR and CDR2 is FQNEAQ (reference sequence). V was pared by 5 bases and J by 6 bases, with 16 bases between. CDR3 nucleotides: TGTGCCAGCAGCCGGTCCGGTGAGAGGGCTGAAGCTTTCTTT. It yields the protein CASSRSGERAEAFF.

V gene TRBV7-2 combines with J gene TRBJ2-7; 10 bases fit TRBD2. There are 15 residues in the CDR3. J was trimmed by 4 bases and V by 3 bases; bases with no gene match: 6. Per germline, CDR1 SGHTA and CDR2 FQGNSA. CDR3 coding DNA: TGTGCCAGCAGCTTCTCCGGGACTAGCGCTTACGAGCAGTACTTC. Its translation: CASSFSGTSAYEQYF.

This clone was recorded only once. V gene TRBV18 combines with J gene TRBJ2-7; 7 bases align to TRBD1. From germline, CDR1 is KGHSH and CDR2 LQKENI. The CDR3 spans 15 residues. V lost 1 base, J lost 4 bases, and 7 bases stayed unmatched. CDR3 sequence: CASSPRKGGTYEQYF. The CDR3 nucleotides read TGTGCCAGCTCACCACGCAAAGGGGGCACTTACGAGCAGTACTTC.

The chain has TRBV28 and TRBJ1-2; D remains ambiguous. The length of the CDR3 is 12 residues. Germline CDR1 is MDHEN and CDR2 is SYDVKM. V lost 3 bases to trimming and J lost 5 bases, with 7 bases between them. The CDR3 DNA reads as TGTGCCAGCAGTTTGTACGGGTATGGCTACACCTTC. It yields the protein CASSLYGYGYTF.

V usage is TRBV5-8 and J usage is TRBJ2-6, with 7 bases lining up with TRBD1. The trim removed 4 bases at V and 4 bases at J, leaving 14 bases unmatched. The CDR3 is made up of 18 amino acids. Germline-derived CDR1 and CDR2 are SGHTS and YDEGEE. Written as DNA, the CDR3 is TGTGCCAGCAGCCCAACAACAGGGGCGATAGTCGGGGCCAACGTCCTGACTTTC. Residues: CASSPTTGAIVGANVLTF.

This chain links TRBV5-1 with TRBJ2-7; 7 bases are a match to TRBD1. With V trimmed by 1 base and J by 3 bases, 4 bases remained unmatched. CDR1 SGHRS and CDR2 YFSETQ come from the germline V gene. This CDR3 is 14 amino acids long. This chain's CDR3 is CASSLTGDSYEQYF. The CDR3 nucleotides are TGCGCCAGCAGCTTGACCGGGGACAGCTACGAGCAGTACTTC.

V and J are TRBV21-1 and TRBJ1-1; the table's D call of TRBD1 was not tested on the DNA. TRBV21-1 is a pseudogene segment. This CDR3 spans 19 amino acids. As DNA, the CDR3 is TGTGCCAGCAGCAAAGACACTGGGACAGGGGGCCCCCTGAACACTGAAGCTTTCTTT. The encoded protein is CASSKDTGTGGPLNTEAFF.

V is TRBV30 and J is TRBJ2-5; the D gene is possibly TRBD2 (6 bases). Germline V CDR1 and CDR2: GTSNPN, SVGIG (reference sequence). V lost 4 bases and J 5 bases, leaving 14 bases between the germline ends. This CDR3 region has 13 residues. Written as DNA, the CDR3 is TGTGCCTGGAAGCTGGGGGGTGGCGAGACCCAGTACTTC. It specifies CAWKLGGGETQYF.

This clone has only a few counts. This sequence joins TRBV6-5 and TRBJ1-2, with D perhaps matching TRBD1 (6 bases). CDR1 and CDR2 (germline): MNHEY, SVGAGI. The CDR3 spans 13 residues. Trimming removed 5 bases from V and 6 bases from J, with 13 bases in between. CDR3 residues: CASSTQGADGYTF. For the CDR3, the DNA is TGTGCCAGCAGTACACAGGGTGCGGATGGCTACACCTTC.

V and J are TRBV5-1 and TRBJ1-6; TRBD1 matches at 8 bases. The trim removed 5 bases at V and 7 bases at J, leaving 8 bases unmatched. This CDR3 has 15 residues. Per germline, CDR1 SGHRS and CDR2 YFSETQ. The CDR3 is CASREGQGANSPLHF. As DNA, the CDR3 is TGCGCCAGCAGGGAAGGACAGGGCGCCAATTCACCCCTCCACTTT. The full variable domain, its missing parts supplied by reference TRBV5-1 and TRBJ1-6, is KAGVTQTPRYLIKTRGQQVTLSCSPISGHRSVSWYQQTPGQGLQFLFEYFSETQRNKGNFPGRFSGRQFSNSRSEMNVSTLELGDSALYLCASREGQGANSPLHFGNGTRLTVT.

The CDR3 region is CASTYRGNQPQHF. The CDR3 DNA follows: TGTGCCAGCACCTACAGGGGGAATCAGCCCCAGCATTTT. This chain links TRBV12-3 or TRBV12-4 with TRBJ1-5; 8 bases match TRBD1. Trimming took 7 bases from V and 4 from J; bases not matched to a gene: 3. The CDR3 has 13 residues.

This clone was counted once. The V gene is TRBV5-6, the J gene TRBJ2-1, with 7 nucleotides matching TRBD2. Germline CDR1 SGHDT, CDR2 YYEEEE. V lost 0 bases, J lost 9 bases, and 12 bases stayed unmatched. The CDR3 loop spans 16 amino acids. The CDR3 DNA is TGTGCCAGCAGCTTGGGGGCCCCCTACACGGGGGGTGAGCAGTTCTTC. The encoded protein is CASSLGAPYTGGEQFF. The whole variable domain, filled in from reference TRBV5-6 and TRBJ2-1, reads DAGVTQSPTHLIKTRGQQVTLRCSPKSGHDTVSWYQQALGQGPQFIFQYYEEEERQRGNFPDRFSGHQFPNYSSELNVNALLLGDSALYLCASSLGAPYTGGEQFFGPGTRLTVL.

V and J are TRBV10-3 and TRBJ2-1, with 9 bases aligning to TRBD2. The germline CDR1 and CDR2 sequences are ENHRY and SYGVKD. V lost 4 bases to trimming and J lost 9 bases; unmatched junction nucleotides: 10. The CDR3 spans 15 residues. CDR3 sequence reads: CAISAAAGGPVEQFF. The CDR3 nucleotides are TGTGCCATCAGTGCCGCTGCGGGAGGGCCGGTTGAGCAGTTCTTC.

The V gene is TRBV2, the J gene TRBJ1-5, with a possible D match to TRBD1 (5 bases). The CDR3 totals 15 residues. Trimming removed 4 bases from V and 3 bases from J, with 13 bases in between. CDR1 and CDR2 (germline): SNHLY, FYNNEI. CDR3 nucleotides: TGTGCCAGCAGTGTTCAAGGGGTGCCCAATCAGCCCCAGCATTTT. It encodes CASSVQGVPNQPQHF.

This chain connects TRBV5-8 to TRBJ2-5; 14 nucleotides line up with TRBD2. Germline V gives CDR1 SGHTS, CDR2 YDEGEE. After removal of 4 bases from V and 5 bases from J, the junction contained 4 bases not matched to a gene. The CDR3 runs to 15 residues. The DNA of the CDR3 is TGTGCCAGCAGCCCGACTAGCGGGAGGGAGGAGACCCAGTACTTC. It translates to CASSPTSGREETQYF.

The CDR3 nucleotides read TGCGCCAGCAGCCAAGCCGACACCCTACGGTATGGCTACACCTTC. Translating gives CASSQADTLRYGYTF. The chain has TRBV4-1 and TRBJ1-2; D call uncertain. Trimming left V 1 base short and J 5 bases short, with 14 bases between. Germline CDR1 MGHRA, CDR2 YSYEKL. The CDR3 consists of 15 residues.

The rearrangement links TRBV5-1 to TRBJ1-1, with D perhaps TRBD1 (5 bases). CDR1 is SGHRS and CDR2 is YFSETQ in the germline V gene. This CDR3 is built from 14 residues. Trimming took 0 bases from V and 4 from J, leaving 10 bases between them. CDR3 DNA: TGCGCCAGCAGCTTGGAATCGGGACTCACTGAAGCTTTCTTT. Amino acids: CASSLESGLTEAFF.

The chain recombines TRBV24-1 with TRBJ2-2, with 7 bases fitting TRBD1. The length of the CDR3 is 13 residues. The V segment lost 4 bases and the J segment 7 bases; nucleotides outside the gene matches: 2. Germline values: CDR1 KGHDR, CDR2 SFDVKD. CDR3 protein: CATSDRGFGELFF. Here the CDR3 DNA reads TGTGCCACCAGTGACAGGGGGTTCGGGGAGCTGTTTTTT.

The chain combines TRBV9 with TRBJ2-3; possibly TRBD2 for D (6 bases). The CDR3 is 15 residues long. Germline values: CDR1 SGDLS, CDR2 YYNGEE. V lost 0 bases to trimming and J lost 6 bases, with 14 bases between them. The CDR3 protein is CASSVAGVKADTQYF. CDR3 DNA: TGTGCCAGCAGCGTAGCGGGAGTAAAGGCGGATACGCAGTATTTT.

This clone showed up just a few times. The J gene is TRBJ2-7, the V gene TRBV18, with a tentative D call TRBD2 (8 bases). V lost 4 bases and J lost 6, with 22 bases in between. Looked up from germline, CDR1 is KGHSH and CDR2 is LQKENI. The CDR3 covers 16 residues. This CDR3 is CASSRQTSAPGGEQYF. CDR3 coding DNA: TGTGCCAGCTCACGGCAGACTAGCGCCCCAGGGGGCGAGCAGTACTTC.

This clone came up once. The V gene is TRBV7-2, the J gene TRBJ2-5; 15 bases fit TRBD2. The CDR3 is 18 amino acids. The ends lost 5 bases at V and 1 base at J; junction bases unmatched: 8. Germline CDR1 and CDR2: SGHTA and FQGNSA. In nucleotides, the CDR3 is TGTGCCAGCAGCGTTATGGGACTAGCGGGAGGCCTCCAAGAGACCCAGTACTTC. Protein product: CASSVMGLAGGLQETQYF. The full variable domain, its missing parts supplied by reference TRBV7-2 and TRBJ2-5, is GAGVSQSPSNKVTEKGKDVELRCDPISGHTALYWYRQSLGQGLEFLIYFQGNSAPDKSGLPSDRFSAERTGGSVSTLTIQRTQQEDSAVYLCASSVMGLAGGLQETQYFGPGTRLLVL.

V and J are TRBV3-1 (or the pseudogene TRBV3-2) and TRBJ2-3; TRBD1 might be the D (5 bases). The CDR3 runs 15 residues. V shed 6 bases and J shed 5 bases, with 18 bases lying between them. Germline assignment: CDR1 LGHDT and CDR2 YNNKEL (reference sequence). The CDR3: CASRGVGRPGDTQYF. Written as DNA, the CDR3 is TGTGCCAGCAGAGGGGTGGGGCGGCCTGGAGATACGCAGTATTTT.

This CDR3 reads CAISEQGRRAFF. The CDR3 DNA reads TGTGCCATCAGTGAACAGGGTAGGAGGGCTTTCTTT. V and J are TRBV10-3 and TRBJ1-1; D perhaps matches TRBD1 (6 bases). Germline V gene sequence: CDR1 ENHRY, CDR2 SYGVKD. Trimming took off 3 bases at V and 11 bases at J, with 13 bases between the two ends. The length of the CDR3 is 12 residues.

This chain uses TRBV11-2 with TRBJ1-4; TRBD1 agrees at 9 bases. CDR3 length equals 15 residues. The V gene end was trimmed by 3 bases and the J gene end by 7 bases; junction bases not matched to a gene: 6. In germline, CDR1 is SGHAT, CDR2 FQNNGV. CDR3 nucleotides: TGTGCCAGCAGCTTCCCGGGACAGGGTGGTGAAAAACTGTTTTTT. It codes for CASSFPGQGGEKLFF.

The rearrangement uses TRBV27 and TRBJ2-1; D perhaps matches TRBD1 (6 bases). Germline V gene lookup returns CDR1 MNHEY and CDR2 SMNVEV (reference sequence). This CDR3 has 15 residues. V shed 1 base and J shed 8 bases, with 15 bases lying between them. The CDR3 DNA sequence: TGTGCCAGCAGTTTATTTACAGGGCGGGTGGATGAGCAGTTCTTC. It translates to CASSLFTGRVDEQFF.